The 9 T cell receptor beta chains in this list originate from one sample, sequenced in a study of cytomegalovirus exposure and HLA in healthy donors. Primers for the PCR totalled 60 Vbeta and 13 Jbeta. Method: immunoSEQ multiplex PCR; TCRdb's copy keeps in-frame clones and lacks some. The sample carries over 150,000 clones, just under 80% recorded once. The material sequenced was PBMCs. Source of these receptors: a woman aged 45 to 65 in good health and CMV-seropositive.

This chain uses TRBV5-6 with TRBJ1-5, with TRBD1 as a possible D gene (6 bases). The V gene lost 3 bases and the J gene lost 1 base, with 17 bases spanning the gap. CDR1 and CDR2 (germline): SGHDT, YYEEEE. The CDR3 extends over 17 amino acids. The CDR3: CASSSAGQGLSNQPQHF. The CDR3 DNA is TGTGCCAGCAGCTCAGCAGGCCAGGGGTTGAGCAATCAGCCCCAGCATTTT.

Regarding this clone: An end of the junction differs from the germline gene, which may be a read error. The chain uses TRBV12-5 and TRBJ2-6; TRBD1 is a possible D gene (5 bases). The CDR3 is 13 residues long. Looked up from germline, CDR1 is LGHNT and CDR2 is FRNRAP. The DNA of the CDR3 is TGTGCTAGTGGTTTCTCTGGGGCCAACGGCCTGACTTTC. Protein: CASGFSGANGLTF. Complete variable domain (other parts from reference TRBV12-5 and TRBJ2-6): DARVTQTPRHKVTEMGQEVTMRCQPILGHNTVFWYRQTMMQGLELLAYFRNRAPLDDSGMPKDRFSAEMPDATLATLKIQPSEPRDSAVYFCASGFSGANGLTFGAGSRLTVL.

The gene calls are TRBV6-1 and TRBJ1-1; D gene ambiguous. The CDR3 spans 14 residues. The V end was cut by 6 bases, the J end by 1 base, with 12 bases between. The germline V gene has CDR1 MNHNS and CDR2 SASEGT. This chain's CDR3 is CASRPGYRNTEAFF. DNA for the CDR3: TGTGCCAGCAGGCCCGGGTATAGGAACACTGAAGCTTTCTTT.

Only a few counts were recorded for this clone. J is TRBJ2-1 and V is TRBV14, with a possible D match to TRBD1 (6 bases). The CDR3 contains 14 residues. V was pared by 1 base and J by 9 bases, with 13 bases between. Germline CDR1 reads SGHDN; CDR2 reads FVKESK. The CDR3 bases are TGTGCCAGCAGCCAAGTCCAGGGGAAGGGTGAGCAGTTCTTC. Encoded protein: CASSQVQGKGEQFF. The whole variable domain, remainder taken from reference TRBV14 and TRBJ2-1, is EAGVTQFPSHSVIEKGQTVTLRCDPISGHDNLYWYRRVMGKEIKFLLHFVKESKQDESGMPNNRFLAERTGGTYSTLKVQPAELEDSGVYFCASSQVQGKGEQFFGPGTRLTVL.

V usage is TRBV7-2 and J usage is TRBJ2-7; 12 bases align to TRBD1. Germline V gives CDR1 SGHTA, CDR2 FQGNSA. This CDR3 is 15 amino acids long. Trimming removed 5 bases from V and 3 bases from J; junction bases left unmatched: 5. The CDR3 reads CASSVGTGGLYEQYF. In nucleotides, the CDR3 is TGTGCCAGCAGCGTGGGGACAGGGGGCCTCTACGAGCAGTACTTC.

This clone was found a few times. The V call is TRBV10-1, the J call TRBJ1-1; D is undetermined. V lost 5 bases and J 1 base, leaving 14 bases between the germline ends. CDR1 and CDR2 from the germline V gene are WNHNN and SYGVQD (reference sequence). The CDR3 consists of 15 residues. CDR3 bases: TGCGCCAGCAGTCCCGTGGCCACGGGGAACACTGAAGCTTTCTTT. It specifies CASSPVATGNTEAFF.

This chain uses TRBV6-6 with TRBJ1-3; D is undetermined. Germline CDR1 and CDR2: MNHNY and SVGAGI (reference sequence). V lost 2 bases and J lost 9, with 5 bases in between. The CDR3 extends over 11 amino acids. CDR3 coding DNA: TGTGCCAGCAGTTACGGTAGCACCATATATTTT. Its protein product is CASSYGSTIYF.

V and J are TRBV4-1 and TRBJ1-5, with D perhaps matching TRBD1 (5 bases). The CDR3 loop spans 13 amino acids. Germline V lookup: CDR1 MGHRA, CDR2 YSYEKL. V lost 0 bases, J lost 5 bases, and 5 bases lay in between. Here the CDR3 DNA reads TGCGCCAGCAGCCAAGACAGGGATCAGCCCCAGCATTTT. Translation gives CASSQDRDQPQHF.

J is TRBJ2-5 and V is TRBV5-1; 9 nucleotides match TRBD2. Per germline, CDR1 SGHRS and CDR2 YFSETQ. CDR3 size: 14 residues. The junction had 4 bases not matched to a gene; V was cut back by 3 bases and J by 4 bases. This CDR3 reads CASSSTLAGETQYF. In DNA form, the CDR3 reads TGCGCCAGCAGCTCAACACTAGCGGGAGAGACCCAGTACTTC.